The rows below give T cell receptor beta chains drawn from one sample of a study of cytomegalovirus exposure and HLA in healthy donors. TCRdb's table, derived via immunoSEQ multiplex PCR, lists solely in-frame clones and lacks some. The repertoire includes some 90,000 clones, around 71% of them detected once, and approximately 8.9% sits in the top ten. The sequencing sample was made of PBMCs. Receptors were obtained from a man between 60 and 70 years old in good health and CMV-seronegative. Both conserved end residues are part of each CDR3. Each record gives: J gene, D gene, clone size, V gene, CDR3 DNA, CDR3 protein. D genes are given only for firm matches. Only part of the rows carry a size: once, few, many, or a class if the clone is expanded.

TRBJ1-1 | NA | NA | TRBV19 | TGTGCCAGTAGCTTCGCTAGCGCTAGGACTTCTTCCACTGAAGCTTTCTTT | CASSFASARTSSTEAFF
TRBJ1-1 | NA | NA | TRBV7-9 | TGTGCCAGCAGCGTGGAGATCCGGGCTGAAGCTTTCTTT | CASSVEIRAEAFF
TRBJ1-2 | NA | NA | TRBV6-1 | TGTGCCAGCAGTGAATTTACGGGGGAGGCTGGCTACACCTTC | CASSEFTGEAGYTF
TRBJ2-2 | TRBD2 | NA | TRBV13 | TGTGCCAGCAGCTCCAATAGCGGGGGGGACACCGGGGAGCTGTTTTTT | CASSSNSGGDTGELFF
TRBJ1-4 | TRBD1 | few | TRBV25-1 | TGTGCCAGCAGTGCCGCAGGGGGATACGAAAAACTGTTTTTT | CASSAAGGYEKLFF
TRBJ2-6 | NA | NA | TRBV9 | TGTGCCAGCAGCGGACACCACTCTGGGGCCAACGTCCTGACTTTC | CASSGHHSGANVLTF
TRBJ1-6 | NA | NA | TRBV30 | TGTGCCTGGAGTGAAAACCGAGATTCACCCCTCCACTTT | CAWSENRDSPLHF
TRBJ2-7 | TRBD1 | NA | TRBV5-1 | TGCGCCAGCAGCGGGACAGGGGGTGTAAGCGAGCAGTACTTC | CASSGTGGVSEQYF
TRBJ2-1 | NA | NA | TRBV10-3 | TGTGCCATCAGTGAGTCTGCCGTACTTGAGCAGTTCTTC | CAISESAVLEQFF
TRBJ1-2 | TRBD1 | NA | TRBV30 | TGTGCCTGGACTCTACCCGGGACAGGGGGTGGTGGCTACACCTTC | CAWTLPGTGGGGYTF
TRBJ1-5 | NA | NA | TRBV2 | TGTGCCAGCAGTTCCGGGAGGGCGGGCAATCAGCCCCAGCATTTT | CASSSGRAGNQPQHF
TRBJ2-3 | TRBD1 | NA | TRBV11-3 | TGTGCCAGCAGCTTAGATCCCCCCCGTCGAGACAGGGCAAGGGATACGCAGTATTTT | CASSLDPPRRDRARDTQYF
TRBJ2-2 | TRBD2 | NA | TRBV7-2 | TGTGCCAGCAGCCCGGGACTAGCGGGCATTTCCACCGGGGAGCTGTTTTTT | CASSPGLAGISTGELFF
TRBJ2-5 | TRBD1 | NA | TRBV6-5 | TGTGCCAGCAAAACCGGACAGGAAGTGGGGGAGACCCAGTACTTC | CASKTGQEVGETQYF
TRBJ2-2 | NA | few | TRBV7-2 | TGTGCCAGCAGCTTACACAGGAACACCGGGGAGCTGTTTTTT | CASSLHRNTGELFF
TRBJ1-5 | TRBD1 | NA | TRBV15 | TGTGCCACCTCTATCGACAGGGCGGATCAGCCCCAGCATTTT | CATSIDRADQPQHF
TRBJ2-3 | NA | NA | TRBV9 | TGTGCCAGCAGCGTCCTGACTAGTAGTTTGCAAGATACGCAGTATTTT | CASSVLTSSLQDTQYF
TRBJ2-5 | NA | NA | TRBV6-4 | TGTGCCAGCAGTGACCACTCTCGTCTGTACCAAGAGACCCAGTACTTC | CASSDHSRLYQETQYF
TRBJ2-7 | TRBD1 | once | TRBV10-3 | TGTGCCATCAGTGATGGACAGGGAAATGGCGAGCAGTACTTC | CAISDGQGNGEQYF
TRBJ2-1 | NA | NA | TRBV30 | TGTGCCTGGAGTGTAAGAGCCGTGGTCTATGAGCAGTTCTTC | CAWSVRAVVYEQFF